The present T cell receptor beta chain was sequenced within a study of post-analysis software for immune sequencing data. Study as a whole: Secondary progressive, relapsing-remitting and progressive-relapsing multiple sclerosis were among the included disease courses.

Study-level results: When patients were compared with controls, roughly five TRBV segments were more frequent, TRBV5-6, TRBV5-1 and TRBV20-1 among them.

There are 14 residues in the CDR3. cDNA libraries for TCR beta contained unique molecular identifiers. Around 460,000 cDNA molecules came from about 1 to 10 million T cells. MiXCR, applied by TCRdb to the PCR reads, yields one record per CDR3 protein. The repertoire consists of 400,000 to 500,000 distinct CDR3 sequences, with 39% occurring once and the leading ten covering 7.6%. Worth noting for this clonotype: Its antigen remains unidentified. A junction boundary mismatches the germline segment, possibly from a read error.

The chain carries TRBV12-3 or TRBV12-4 and TRBJ1-4; D gene unclear. This receptor was taken from a girl aged 2-10 years with multiple sclerosis. Sequencing used blood. For the CDR3, the DNA is TGTGCCAGCAGCCAGGACGGCGGGGATGAAAAACGGTTTTTT. Translation gives CASSQDGGDEKRFF.